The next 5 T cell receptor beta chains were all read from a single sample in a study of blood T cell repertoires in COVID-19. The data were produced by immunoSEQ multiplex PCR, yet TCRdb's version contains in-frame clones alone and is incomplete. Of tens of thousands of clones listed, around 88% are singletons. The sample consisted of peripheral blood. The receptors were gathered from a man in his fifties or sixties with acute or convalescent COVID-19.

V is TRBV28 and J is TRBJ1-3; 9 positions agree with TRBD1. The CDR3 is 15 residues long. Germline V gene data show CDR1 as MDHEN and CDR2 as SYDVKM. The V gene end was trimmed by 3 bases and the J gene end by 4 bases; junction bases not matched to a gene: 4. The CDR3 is CASSFLGTGGNTIYF. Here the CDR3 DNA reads TGTGCCAGCAGTTTTCTCGGGACAGGGGGAAACACCATATATTTT.

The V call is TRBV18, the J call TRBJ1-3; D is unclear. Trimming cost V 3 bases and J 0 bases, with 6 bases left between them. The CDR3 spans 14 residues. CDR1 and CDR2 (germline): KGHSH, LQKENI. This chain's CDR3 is CASSPGGSGNTIYF. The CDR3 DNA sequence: TGTGCCAGCTCACCCGGTGGCTCTGGAAACACCATATATTTT. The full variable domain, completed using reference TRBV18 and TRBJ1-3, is NAGVMQNPRHLVRRRGQEARLRCSPMKGHSHVYWYRQLPEEGLKFMVYLQKENIIDESGMPKERFSAEFPKEGPSILRIQQVVRGDSAAYFCASSPGGSGNTIYFGEGSWLTVV.

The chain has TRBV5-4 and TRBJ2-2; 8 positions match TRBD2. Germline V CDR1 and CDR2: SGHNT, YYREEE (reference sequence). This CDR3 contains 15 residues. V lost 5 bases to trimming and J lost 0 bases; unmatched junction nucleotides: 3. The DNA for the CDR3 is TGTGCCAGCAGTTCGGGACTAGCGAACACCGGGGAGCTGTTTTTT. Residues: CASSSGLANTGELFF. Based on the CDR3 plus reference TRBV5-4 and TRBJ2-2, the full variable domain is ETGVTQSPTHLIKTRGQQVTLRCSSQSGHNTVSWYQQALGQGPQFIFQYYREEENGRGNFPPRFSGLQFPNYSSELNVNALELDDSALYLCASSSGLANTGELFFGEGSRLTVL.

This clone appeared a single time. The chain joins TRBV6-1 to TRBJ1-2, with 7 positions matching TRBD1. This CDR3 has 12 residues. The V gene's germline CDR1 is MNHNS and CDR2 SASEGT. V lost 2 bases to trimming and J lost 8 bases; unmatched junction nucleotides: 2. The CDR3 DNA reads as TGTGCCAGCAGTGAACAGGGGGGCGGCTACACCTTC. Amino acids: CASSEQGGGYTF.

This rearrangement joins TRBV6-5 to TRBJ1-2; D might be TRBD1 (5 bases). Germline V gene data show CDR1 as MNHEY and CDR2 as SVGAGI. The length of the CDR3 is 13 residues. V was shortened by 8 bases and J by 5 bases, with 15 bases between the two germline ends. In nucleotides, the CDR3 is TGTGCCAGCTACAGGTCATTCAATTATGGCTACACCTTC. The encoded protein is CASYRSFNYGYTF.